This TCR beta chain originates from a study of sequential checkpoint blockade in melanoma. Study-level information: Each arm's sequence ended with maintenance nivolumab. Twenty-two patients had matched tumor biopsies before treatment and at week 13 after nivolumab or ipilimumab alone. TCRβ was sequenced from DNA of 91 pretreatment tumors.

Sample treatment: randomized to nivolumab then ipilimumab (arm A) or the reverse (arm B). Patients had received no earlier DNA-damaging chemotherapy. V was cut by 4 bases and J by 3 bases, with 8 bases left in between. The germline V gene has CDR1 SGHTA and CDR2 FQGNSA. The CDR3 runs to 13 residues. This clone is judged medium-sized. Generated by immunoSEQ multiplex PCR, the TCRdb table keeps only in-frame clones and is missing some. The data contain about 3,500 clones, roughly 21% of them singletons. The sequencing used tumor tissue (inferred from file names), collected from a patient given nivolumab and ipilimumab in sequence. The chain links TRBV7-2 to TRBJ2-3; a possible D gene is TRBD2 (5 bases). This clonotype was obtained from a human patient with melanoma. Some clones in this sample may be carry-over from other donors' samples. CDR3 sequence reads: CASSSLATDTQYF. For the CDR3, the DNA is TGTGCCAGCAGCTCCCTAGCTACAGATACGCAGTATTTT.